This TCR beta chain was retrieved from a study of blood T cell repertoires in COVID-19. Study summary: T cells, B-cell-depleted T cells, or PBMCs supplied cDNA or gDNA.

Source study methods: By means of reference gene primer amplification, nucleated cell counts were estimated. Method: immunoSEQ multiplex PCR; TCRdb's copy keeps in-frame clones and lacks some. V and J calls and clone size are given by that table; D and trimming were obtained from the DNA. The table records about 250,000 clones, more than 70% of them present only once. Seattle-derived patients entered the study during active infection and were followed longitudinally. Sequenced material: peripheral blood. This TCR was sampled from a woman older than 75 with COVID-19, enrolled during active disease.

The CDR3 region has the DNA TGTGCCAGCAATGGCGGCCCTGGGGCCAACGTCCTGACTTTC. Its protein product is CASNGGPGANVLTF. The chain employs TRBV3-1 (or the pseudogene TRBV3-2) and TRBJ2-6; D not certain. V was cut by 7 bases and J by 2 bases, with 9 bases left in between. Per the germline V gene, CDR1 is LGHDT and CDR2 is YNNKEL (reference sequence). The CDR3 totals 14 residues.